The entry below describes one TCR beta chain. What it recognizes is unknown. PCR was performed using 60 Vbeta and 13 Jbeta primers. Here immunoSEQ multiplex PCR was the method, and the copy in TCRdb shows in-frame clones only, minus some. The sample has more than 150,000 clones, just under 80% seen once. The V segment lost 5 bases and the J segment 4 bases; nucleotides outside the gene matches: 8. CDR1 and CDR2 (germline): SEHNR, FQNEAQ (reference sequence). The CDR3 sequence is 16 residues long. This specimen comes from a study of cytomegalovirus exposure and HLA in healthy donors. Study-wide results and limits: Researchers reported in a later analysis that a missense DCLRE1C variant was tied to TCR beta V- and J-gene trimming. The only immune exposure information that was available was CMV serostatus. For cytomegalovirus status, the classifier reportedly gave diagnoses with high specificity and sensitivity.

The J gene is TRBJ2-3, the V gene TRBV7-9; 11 positions agree with TRBD2. Sequenced input: PBMCs. The receptor was isolated from a woman between 45 and 60 years old in good health and CMV-seropositive. Written as DNA, the CDR3 is TGTGCCAGCAGCCCGTTACTAGCGGGAGTGGCAGATACGCAGTATTTT. This sequence encodes CASSPLLAGVADTQYF.